This is a list of T cell receptor beta chains from one sample in a study of OX40 agonist ivuxolimab in advanced cancers. The method was immunoSEQ multiplex PCR; TCRdb's version includes in-frame clones alone and lacks a portion of them. The data show around 65,000 clones, with roughly 90% seen just once and 0.62% held by the top ten. This specimen was CD4+ or CD8+ T cells sorted from blood, taken in a trial of the OX40 agonist ivuxolimab. The receptors were sampled from an adult with an advanced solid tumor such as melanoma, head and neck, liver or kidney cancer. CDR3s include the opening cysteine and the closing phenylalanine or tryptophan. The D gene is left open where the match is weak. Clone size, where shown, is once, few, many, or a class for clones that have expanded.

clone size	D gene	V gene	J gene	CDR3 DNA	CDR3 protein
.	.	TRBV6-1	TRBJ1-2	TGTGCCAGCAGTTCACCCGGGGCGTACTACACCTTC	CASSSPGAYYTF
.	.	TRBV6-5	TRBJ1-1	TGTGCCAGCATCCAGCGAGGGACCCAAAGGCAAGCTTTCTTT	CASIQRGTQRQAFF
.	.	TRBV19	TRBJ1-1	TGTGCCAGTAGTATAGGGACACCAAACACTGAAGCTTTCTTT	CASSIGTPNTEAFF
.	.	TRBV7-9	TRBJ2-2	TGTGCCAGCAGCTTAGCCGGGGGAGCGAACACCGGGGAGCTGTTTTTT	CASSLAGGANTGELFF
.	.	TRBV7-8	TRBJ2-5	TGTGCCAGCAGACGGCGGGGGCCCCAAGAGACCCAGTACTTC	CASRRRGPQETQYF
.	.	TRBV9	TRBJ2-2	TGTGCCAGCAGCGTAGTAGTCAGCTTGAACACCGGGGAGCTGTTTTTT	CASSVVVSLNTGELFF
.	.	TRBV7-3	TRBJ2-3	TGTGCCAGCAGCTTATATCTCTCAGATACGCAGTATTTT	CASSLYLSDTQYF
.	.	TRBV7-8	TRBJ2-7	TGTGCCAGCAGCTTAAAGTACGATACGGAGCAGTACTTC	CASSLKYDTEQYF
once	.	TRBV5-1	TRBJ1-1	TGCGCCAGCAGCTTAAGTGGTACTGGGCGGAACACTGAAGCTTTCTTT	CASSLSGTGRNTEAFF
.	.	TRBV5-6	TRBJ1-3	TGTGCCAGCAGCTCCGGCCTGGTTAGGGGTGGAGGAAACACCATATATTTT	CASSSGLVRGGGNTIYF
.	.	TRBV2	TRBJ2-1	TGTGCCAGCGGCGGGTTTAATGAGCAGTTCTTC	CASGGFNEQFF
.	TRBD2	TRBV27	TRBJ2-3	TGTGCCAGCACTCGTCTCCGGGACTATCCCACAGATACGCAGTATTTT	CASTRLRDYPTDTQYF
.	.	TRBV6-6	TRBJ1-1	TGTGCCAGCGGTCCTACAGGCACTGAAGCTTTCTTT	CASGPTGTEAFF
.	.	TRBV5-1	TRBJ2-7	TGCGCCAGCAGCTTTGGACAGTACTACGAGCAGTACTTC	CASSFGQYYEQYF
.	.	TRBV10-3	TRBJ2-1	TGTGCCATCCAGGACACTGTCTACAATGAGCAGTTCTTC	CAIQDTVYNEQFF
.	.	TRBV11-2	TRBJ2-7	TGTGCCAGCAGCTTAGACCCCTACGAGCAGTACTTC	CASSLDPYEQYF
.	.	TRBV5-6	TRBJ1-2	TGTGCCAGCAGCTTGAACAGGCTCGATGGCTACACCTTC	CASSLNRLDGYTF
.	.	TRBV6-1	TRBJ2-7	TGTAGCCACGGGCAGCACTACGAGCAGTACTTC	CSHGQHYEQYF
.	TRBD1	TRBV19	TRBJ1-5	TGTGCCAGTAGCTTGACAGGGGGCTACAGACAGCCCCAGCATTTT	CASSLTGGYRQPQHF
few	TRBD2	TRBV7-2	TRBJ2-5	TGTGCCAGCACCCTTAACGGACTAGTGGAGACCCAGTACTTC	CASTLNGLVETQYF
.	TRBD2	TRBV7-3	TRBJ2-2	TGTGCCAGCAGCGTAGCGGGGGGGAACACCGGGGAGCTGTTTTTT	CASSVAGGNTGELFF
.	.	TRBV18	TRBJ1-4	TGTGCCAGCTCACCACTTGGGATAGGAGAGGAAAAACTGTTTTTT	CASSPLGIGEEKLFF
.	.	TRBV6-5	TRBJ2-7	TGTGCCAGCAATAACGGCTACTACGAGCAGTACTTC	CASNNGYYEQYF
.	TRBD2	TRBV25-1	TRBJ2-3	TGTGCCAGCAGTGAATCCGAAATACTAGCGGGGGCCACAGATACGCAGTATTTT	CASSESEILAGATDTQYF
.	TRBD1	TRBV30	TRBJ2-7	TGTGCCTGCGGACAGGGGGCTGAAGAGCAGTACTTC	CACGQGAEEQYF
once	.	TRBV23-1	TRBJ1-2	TGCGCCAGCAGTCAATCTTCTCGAAACAGGGTCAGCTATGGCTACACCTTC	CASSQSSRNRVSYGYTF
.	.	TRBV25-1	TRBJ1-2	TGTGCCAGCAGTGGCGGTTCGGGCGGCTACACCTTC	CASSGGSGGYTF
.	TRBD1	TRBV19	TRBJ1-6	TGTGCCAGTAGTACCGCAGGGGGTAATTCACCCCTCCACTTT	CASSTAGGNSPLHF
.	.	TRBV11-2	TRBJ2-7	TGTGCCAGCAGCTTAGCGGGGACCTCCTACGAGCAGTACTTC	CASSLAGTSYEQYF
.	TRBD1	TRBV2	TRBJ2-7	TGTGCCAGCAGTGGACAGGGGGGGAAGTACGAGCAGTACTTC	CASSGQGGKYEQYF
.	.	TRBV6-1	TRBJ2-2	TGTGCCAGCAGTGATTTGCAAGGGGCCGGGGAGCTGTTTTTT	CASSDLQGAGELFF
.	TRBD1	TRBV19	TRBJ1-1	TGTGCCAGTAGTTCCCGGACAGGGATGGCTTTCTTT	CASSSRTGMAFF
.	TRBD1	TRBV28	TRBJ2-1	TGTGCCAGCAGTTTAGACAGGGTGGCGGCTGAGCAGTTCTTC	CASSLDRVAAEQFF
.	.	TRBV11-2	TRBJ2-7	TGTGCCAGCAGCGGGGGACGGATCTCCTACGAGCAGTACTTC	CASSGGRISYEQYF
.	.	TRBV9	TRBJ1-4	TGTGCCAGCAGCGCCCAGGGGAATAATGAAAAACTGTTTTTT	CASSAQGNNEKLFF
once	.	TRBV30	TRBJ2-5	TGTGCCTGGAGACAGGACCAGACCCAGTACTTC	CAWRQDQTQYF
.	TRBD2	TRBV6-1	TRBJ2-7	TGTGCCAGCAGTACGCCCTTAGCAGCGGGGTACGAGCAGTACTTC	CASSTPLAAGYEQYF
.	.	TRBV11-2	TRBJ2-3	TGTGCCAGCAGCTTAGCTGCCTTTAGCACAGATACGCAGTATTTT	CASSLAAFSTDTQYF
.	.	TRBV6-5	TRBJ1-1	TGTGCCAGCAGCCCGCGAACGGAAGAAGCTTTCTTT	CASSPRTEEAFF
.	.	TRBV6-6	TRBJ1-5	TGTGCCAGCAGTTCGGACAGTAATAGCAATCAGCCCCAGCATTTT	CASSSDSNSNQPQHF
.	.	TRBV19	TRBJ2-5	TGTGCCAGTAGTTCCGGGGGGCATCAAGAGACCCAGTACTTC	CASSSGGHQETQYF